Following are 5 T cell receptor beta chains from one sample sequenced in a study of PD-1 blockade in classical Hodgkin lymphoma. Some clones are missing from TCRdb's copy, which holds only in-frame ones; the method was immunoSEQ multiplex PCR. This table has roughly 150,000 clones, about four fifths appearing once. Each patient's relapse followed autologous stem cell transplantation, and brentuximab vedotin exposure varied. The source material was peripheral blood mononuclear cells (PBMCs), sampled before the second cycle of nivolumab. The receptors shown here come from a human donor with classical Hodgkin lymphoma.

This rearrangement joins TRBV9 to TRBJ2-3, with 8 bases that match TRBD2. Germline trimming cut 4 bases from V and 5 bases from J; bases unmatched to any gene: 6. Germline V gene lookup returns CDR1 SGDLS and CDR2 YYNGEE. There are 14 residues in the CDR3. In DNA, the CDR3 is TGTGCCAGCAGCAGAATAGCGGGGTTAGATACGCAGTATTTT. The encoded protein is CASSRIAGLDTQYF.

V usage is TRBV6-5 and J usage is TRBJ1-5; no firm D call. The germline gives CDR1 MNHEY, CDR2 SVGAGI. The length of the CDR3 is 12 residues. V lost 2 bases and J 6 bases, leaving 5 bases between the germline ends. Here the CDR3 DNA reads TGTGCCAGCAGTTACATAGGTCAGCCCCAGCATTTT. Amino acid sequence: CASSYIGQPQHF.

The V gene is TRBV6-5, the J gene TRBJ1-6, with unresolved D. The ends were cut back, 7 bases at V and 9 bases at J, with 19 bases in the middle. Germline V CDR1 and CDR2: MNHEY, SVGAGI. The CDR3 contains 15 residues. The CDR3 spells CASIPWAGWGSPLHF. The DNA for the CDR3 is TGTGCCAGCATCCCCTGGGCAGGATGGGGTTCACCCCTCCACTTT.

This clone was detected a few times. V usage is TRBV10-3 and J usage is TRBJ2-1; 11 nucleotides agree with TRBD2. The V segment lost 2 bases and the J segment 9 bases; nucleotides outside the gene matches: 6. Per germline, CDR1 ENHRY and CDR2 SYGVKD. This CDR3 is 15 amino acids long. The CDR3 is CAISEGSGGAGEQFF. The CDR3 bases are TGTGCCATCAGTGAGGGTAGCGGGGGGGCGGGTGAGCAGTTCTTC.

The genes are TRBV15 and TRBJ2-2; D is ambiguous. CDR3 length: 17 residues. Germline lookup yields CDR1 LNHNV and CDR2 YYDKDF (reference sequence). V shed 1 base and J shed 0 bases, with 12 bases lying between them. CDR3 coding DNA: TGTGCCACCAGCAGAGTTTTCGGGCGGCCGAACACCGGGGAGCTGTTTTTT. This encodes CATSRVFGRPNTGELFF.